This TCR beta chain was captured in a study of shared clonotypes between healthy human individuals. The protocol was immunoSEQ multiplex PCR, while the TCRdb copy is restricted to in-frame clones and leaves out a portion. The sample includes 1.5 million to 1.9 million clones, 98% seen only once; the top ten take about 0.45%. This CDR3 is built from 14 residues. The germline V gene encodes CDR1 SNHLY and CDR2 FYNNEI. The junction had 5 bases not matched to a gene; V was cut back by 2 bases and J by 7 bases. The specimen sequenced was naive CD4+ T cells sorted from blood. The subset is: CD45RA+ positively selected. The TCR originated in a man aged 30 to 39 in good health. The chain is built from TRBV2 and TRBJ1-5; 7 nucleotides match TRBD1. The CDR3 sequence: CASSETTQGQPQHF. CDR3 sequence (DNA): TGTGCCAGCAGTGAAACGACACAGGGGCAGCCCCAGCATTTT.